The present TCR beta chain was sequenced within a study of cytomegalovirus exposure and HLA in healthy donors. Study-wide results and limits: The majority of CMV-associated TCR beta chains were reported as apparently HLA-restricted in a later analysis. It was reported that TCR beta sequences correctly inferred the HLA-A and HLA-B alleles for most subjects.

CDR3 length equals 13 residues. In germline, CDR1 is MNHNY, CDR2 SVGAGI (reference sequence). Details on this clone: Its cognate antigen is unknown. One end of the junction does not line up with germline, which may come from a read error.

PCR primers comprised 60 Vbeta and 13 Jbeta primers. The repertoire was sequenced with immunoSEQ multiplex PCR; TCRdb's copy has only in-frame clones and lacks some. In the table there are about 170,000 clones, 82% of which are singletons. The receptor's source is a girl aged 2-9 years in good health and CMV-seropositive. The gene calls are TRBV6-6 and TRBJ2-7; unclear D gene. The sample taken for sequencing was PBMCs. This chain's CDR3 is CTSSPKTLNEQYF. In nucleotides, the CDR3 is TGTACCAGCAGTCCCAAGACTCTAAACGAGCAGTACTTC.